This is a list of T cell receptor beta chains from one sample in a study of tumor-infiltrating lymphocytes in localized non-small cell lung cancer. Repertoires were generated with immunoSEQ multiplex PCR, while TCRdb's copy carries only in-frame clones and drops some. The data show 12,000 or so clones, around 71% seen once. The sequenced sample consisted of uninvolved lung tissue not adjacent to the tumor. The receptors shown here come from a human donor with non-small cell lung cancer. Each CDR3 is given with its conserved first and last residue. Fields, in order: J gene, clone size, V gene, D gene, CDR3 protein, CDR3 DNA. D genes are given only for firm matches. Some rows mark clone size as missing; the rest say once, few, many or name a class of expanded clone.

>TRBJ2-7|-|TRBV7-2|TRBD2
CASSLFQAGGNEQYF
TGTGCCAGCAGCTTATTTCAAGCGGGAGGAAACGAGCAGTACTTC
>TRBJ2-3|-|TRBV11-2|-
CASSLVSASTDTQYF
TGTGCCAGCAGCTTGGTTAGCGCAAGCACAGATACGCAGTATTTT
>TRBJ2-7|-|TRBV15|-
CATSAQREIVYEQYF
TGTGCCACCAGCGCCCAGAGGGAGATTGTGTACGAGCAGTACTTC
>TRBJ2-1|-|TRBV28|-
CASSLGISYNEQFF
TGTGCCAGCAGTTTAGGTATCTCCTACAATGAGCAGTTCTTC
>TRBJ2-7|-|TRBV29-1|-
CSVASIKGPRSYEQYF
TGCAGCGTTGCATCTATAAAGGGTCCAAGATCCTACGAGCAGTACTTC
>TRBJ1-2|-|TRBV2|-
CASSRPGGYTF
TGTGCCAGCAGCAGACCTGGTGGCTACACCTTC
>TRBJ2-7|-|TRBV6-1|TRBD1
CASIEQGAYEQYF
TGTGCCAGCATAGAACAGGGGGCCTACGAGCAGTACTTC
>TRBJ2-1|-|TRBV29-1|TRBD2
CSVLASGGSEQFF
TGCAGCGTTCTTGCTAGCGGGGGAAGTGAGCAGTTCTTC
>TRBJ1-4|-|TRBV30|-
CAWSMSAEKLFF
TGTGCCTGGAGTATGTCAGCTGAAAAACTGTTTTTT
>TRBJ1-2|-|TRBV10-3|TRBD1
CAISGRQGADYGYTF
TGTGCCATCAGTGGGAGACAGGGGGCGGACTATGGCTACACCTTC
>TRBJ1-5|-|TRBV28|TRBD1
CASSFYTGGHQPQHF
TGTGCCAGCAGTTTTTATACAGGGGGCCATCAGCCCCAGCATTTT
>TRBJ1-5|few|TRBV5-6|-
CASSSSITSLGNQPQHF
TGTGCCAGCAGCTCGTCAATCACCAGCTTAGGAAATCAGCCCCAGCATTTT
>TRBJ2-5|-|TRBV4-3|TRBD2
CASSQGLAGAGETQYF
TGCGCCAGCAGCCAAGGACTAGCGGGGGCTGGAGAGACCCAGTACTTC
>TRBJ2-5|-|TRBV6-1|-
CASSSYAKTQYF
TGTGCCAGCAGTTCCTACGCCAAGACCCAGTACTTC
>TRBJ2-5|-|TRBV18|-
CASSPPGYGTQYF
TGTGCCAGCTCACCACCGGGTTATGGAACCCAGTACTTC
>TRBJ2-1|-|TRBV7-2|-
CASSETGWHEQFF
TGTGCCAGCAGCGAAACAGGATGGCATGAGCAGTTCTTC